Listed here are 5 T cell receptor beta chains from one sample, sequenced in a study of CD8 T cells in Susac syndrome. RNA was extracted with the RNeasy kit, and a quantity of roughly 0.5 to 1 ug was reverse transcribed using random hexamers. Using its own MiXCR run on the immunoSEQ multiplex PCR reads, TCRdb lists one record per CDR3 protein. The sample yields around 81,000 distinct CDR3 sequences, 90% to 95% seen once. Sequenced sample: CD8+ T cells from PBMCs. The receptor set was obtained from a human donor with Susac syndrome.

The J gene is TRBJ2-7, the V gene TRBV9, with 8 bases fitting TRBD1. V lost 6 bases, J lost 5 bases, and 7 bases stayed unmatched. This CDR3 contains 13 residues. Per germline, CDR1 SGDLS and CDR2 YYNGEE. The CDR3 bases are TGTGCCAGCACCCAGGGGGCGAGCGACGAGCAGTACTTC. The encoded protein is CASTQGASDEQYF.

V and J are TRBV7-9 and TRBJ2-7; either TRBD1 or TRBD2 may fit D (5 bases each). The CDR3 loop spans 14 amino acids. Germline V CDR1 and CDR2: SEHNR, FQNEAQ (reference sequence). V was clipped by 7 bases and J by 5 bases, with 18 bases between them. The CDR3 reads CASTPLLGDHEQYF. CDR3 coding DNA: TGTGCCAGCACCCCCCTGCTCGGGGACCACGAGCAGTACTTC. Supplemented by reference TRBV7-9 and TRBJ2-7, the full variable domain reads DTGVSQNPRHKITKRGQNVTFRCDPISEHNRLYWYRQTLGQGPEFLTYFQNEAQLEKSRLLSDRFSAERPKGSFSTLEIQRTEQGDSAMYLCASTPLLGDHEQYFGPGTRLTVT.

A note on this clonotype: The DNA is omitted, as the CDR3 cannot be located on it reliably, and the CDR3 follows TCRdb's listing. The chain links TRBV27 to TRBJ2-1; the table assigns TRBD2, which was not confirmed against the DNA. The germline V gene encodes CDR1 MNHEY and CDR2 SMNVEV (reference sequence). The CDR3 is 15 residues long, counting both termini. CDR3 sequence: CASSTSGLYYNEQFF.

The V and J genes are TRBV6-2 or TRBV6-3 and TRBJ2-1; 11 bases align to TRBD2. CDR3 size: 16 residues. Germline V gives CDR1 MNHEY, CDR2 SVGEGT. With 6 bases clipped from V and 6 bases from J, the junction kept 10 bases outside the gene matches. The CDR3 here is CASRPRLAGLGNEQFF. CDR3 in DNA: TGTGCCAGCAGGCCCAGACTAGCGGGACTTGGCAATGAGCAGTTCTTC.

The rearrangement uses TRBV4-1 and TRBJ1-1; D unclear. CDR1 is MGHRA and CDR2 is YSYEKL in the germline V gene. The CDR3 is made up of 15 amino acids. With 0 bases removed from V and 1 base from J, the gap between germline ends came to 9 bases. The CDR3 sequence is CASSQEEYGNTEAFF. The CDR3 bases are TGCGCCAGCAGCCAAGAAGAATACGGGAACACTGAAGCTTTCTTT.